Below are 14 T cell receptor beta chains sequenced from a single sample in a study of T cells in Graves' hyperthyroidism and ophthalmopathy. TCR beta CDR3 regions were amplified from RNA transcripts. First-round RT-PCR with HTBI primers amplified the TCR CDR3 region. In TCRdb, the multiplex PCR reads were re-called with MiXCR into one record per CDR3 protein. In the table there are a few hundred thousand distinct CDR3 sequences, about 15% of which are singletons. Sequenced input: blood. The receptor set was obtained from a woman aged 25 to 39 with Graves' hyperthyroidism.

The chain uses TRBV19 and TRBJ2-1, with D perhaps being TRBD1 or TRBD2 (6 bases each). Germline CDR1 is LNHDA and CDR2 is SQIVND (reference sequence). The ends were cut back, 7 bases at V and 4 bases at J, with 14 bases in the middle. The CDR3 is 14 residues long. This CDR3 reads CASTKRRGYNEQFF. In DNA form, the CDR3 reads TGTGCCAGTACCAAGAGGAGGGGGTACAATGAGCAGTTCTTC.

This clonotype was counted many times. This sequence joins TRBV2 and TRBJ2-3, with TRBD2 matching over 7 bases. Germline CDR1 SNHLY, CDR2 FYNNEI. The CDR3 contains 15 residues. The V segment lost 6 bases and the J segment 0 bases; nucleotides outside the gene matches: 6. The DNA of the CDR3 is TGTGCCAGCAGCTACGTGCGGGAGAGCACAGATACGCAGTATTTT. It is translated as CASSYVRESTDTQYF. Full variable domain (remainder filled in from reference TRBV2 and TRBJ2-3): EPEVTQTPSHQVTQMGQEVILRCVPISNHLYFYWYRQILGQKVEFLVSFYNNEISEKSEIFDDQFSVERPDGSNFTLKIRSTKLEDSAMYFCASSYVRESTDTQYFGPGTRLTVL.

Ten or more counts support this clonotype. The chain joins TRBV11-1 to TRBJ2-5, with D possibly being TRBD2 (5 bases). Germline V lookup: CDR1 SGHAT, CDR2 FQDESV (reference sequence). This CDR3 has 15 amino acids. The V and J ends lost 4 bases and 1 base respectively, with 13 bases between them. The CDR3 DNA is TGTGCCAGCAGCTCCGGGAATCGGGCCCAAGAGACCCAGTACTTC. This codes for CASSSGNRAQETQYF.

In this sample, this clonotype turned up a few times. The genes are TRBV2 and TRBJ1-1; D is perhaps TRBD1 (6 bases). CDR1 SNHLY and CDR2 FYNNEI come from the germline V gene. V was shortened by 8 bases and J by 5 bases, with 18 bases between the two germline ends. The CDR3 length is 14 residues. CDR3 loop: CASLPRTGSTEAFF. CDR3 coding DNA: TGTGCCAGCCTCCCCCGAACAGGGAGTACTGAAGCTTTCTTT.

This clonotype was seen ten or more times. The genes are TRBV13 and TRBJ2-7, with TRBD2 as a possible D gene (6 bases). Trimming stripped 8 bases from V and 0 bases from J, with 20 bases between. The CDR3 extends over 16 amino acids. Germline values: CDR1 PRHDT, CDR2 FYEKMQ (reference sequence). This CDR3 is CASGHRRGSNSYEQYF. Written as DNA, the CDR3 is TGTGCCAGCGGGCACAGGCGGGGATCGAACTCCTACGAGCAGTACTTC.

This clonotype was detected ten times or more. The chain uses TRBV28 and TRBJ2-3; the D gene is possibly TRBD2 (7 bases). This CDR3 is 16 amino acids long. V dropped 5 bases and J dropped 4 bases, with 19 bases sitting between them. Germline CDR1 reads MDHEN; CDR2 reads SYDVKM. The CDR3 protein is CASSPRGAGSSDTQYF. As DNA, the CDR3 is TGTGCCAGCAGTCCTCGGGGGGCGGGGAGCTCAGATACGCAGTATTTT.

The genes are TRBV5-1 and TRBJ2-1; D possibly corresponds to TRBD2 (5 bases). Trimming pared 4 bases from V and 8 bases from J, leaving 10 bases between. Germline assignment: CDR1 SGHRS and CDR2 YFSETQ. This CDR3 spans 12 amino acids. CDR3 region: CASSKNGDEQFF. The CDR3 bases are TGCGCCAGCAGCAAGAACGGGGATGAGCAGTTCTTC.

This clonotype was seen many times. V is TRBV7-2 and J is TRBJ2-1; a possible D gene is TRBD2 (7 bases). From germline, CDR1 is SGHTA and CDR2 FQGNSA. The CDR3 is 20 residues long. The V end was cut by 2 bases, the J end by 6 bases, with 29 bases between. This CDR3 is CASSLYLQGAGDPRGNEQFF. For the CDR3, the DNA is TGTGCCAGCAGCTTATACCTGCAAGGGGCGGGGGACCCCAGGGGCAATGAGCAGTTCTTC.

This clonotype has a count of ten or more. The chain uses TRBV11-2 and TRBJ2-7, with TRBD1 identical over 8 bases. This CDR3 has 16 residues. The trim removed 5 bases at V and 1 base at J, leaving 10 bases unmatched. Looked up from germline, CDR1 is SGHAT and CDR2 is FQNNGV. The CDR3 sequence is CASSVSAGTGSYEQYF. CDR3 nucleotides: TGTGCCAGCAGCGTATCGGCCGGGACAGGTTCCTACGAGCAGTACTTC.

This clonotype was detected only a few times. The chain carries TRBV6-1 and TRBJ2-7; TRBD1 agrees at 7 bases. V dropped 7 bases and J dropped 5; count of bases not matched to a gene: 14. CDR3 length: 15 residues. Germline loops: CDR1 MNHNS, CDR2 SASEGT. CDR3 in DNA: TGTGCCAGCATCCCTAGATACCGACAGGGACACGAGCAGTACTTC. Translating gives CASIPRYRQGHEQYF.

This clonotype was counted ten times or more. J is TRBJ1-1 and V is TRBV2; possibly TRBD1 for D (5 bases). V gave up 6 bases and J gave up 2 bases, with 10 bases separating them. CDR1 and CDR2 from the germline V gene are SNHLY and FYNNEI. CDR3 length: 13 residues. The CDR3 bases are TGTGCCAGCAGGAGACAGAGCAACACTGAAGCTTTCTTT. It encodes CASRRQSNTEAFF.

The chain has TRBV5-1 and TRBJ2-1, with D possibly matching TRBD1 (6 bases). The CDR3 is made up of 17 amino acids. V was trimmed by 0 bases and J by 7 bases, leaving 20 bases between them. Per the germline V gene, CDR1 is SGHRS and CDR2 is YFSETQ. CDR3 residues: CASSLAQDSLMRNEQFF. The CDR3 coding sequence is TGCGCCAGCAGCTTGGCCCAGGACAGTTTGATGAGAAATGAGCAGTTCTTC.

This clonotype was found many times. V is TRBV18 and J is TRBJ2-7; no reliable D call. Trimming took 3 bases from V and 3 from J, leaving 9 bases between them. CDR1 is KGHSH, CDR2 LQKENI, per germline. The CDR3 runs to 13 residues. The CDR3 coding sequence is TGTGCCAGCTCACCCGACACCCTCTACGAGCAGTACTTC. Amino acids: CASSPDTLYEQYF.

In its sample, this clonotype was seen a few times. The chain uses TRBV12-3 or TRBV12-4 and TRBJ2-5; weak D call: TRBD2 (6 bases). This CDR3 is 15 amino acids long. V was cut by 6 bases and J by 4 bases, with 18 bases left in between. CDR3 protein: CASRDAGTGGETQYF. For the CDR3, the DNA is TGTGCCAGCAGAGACGCCGGGACCGGGGGAGAGACCCAGTACTTC.